Below, 16 T cell receptor beta chains from the same sample are listed, as sequenced in a study of T cells in Graves' hyperthyroidism and ophthalmopathy. From RNA transcripts, TCR beta CDR3 regions were amplified. When the TCR CDR3 underwent first-round RT-PCR, the HTBI primer set was used. TCRdb fed the multiplex PCR reads into MiXCR, producing one record per CDR3 protein. The data hold about 660,000 distinct CDR3 sequences, with 45% observed a single time. The specimen sequenced was peripheral blood or thyroid tissue (not recorded which). These receptors came from an adult man with Graves' disease, either hyperthyroidism or ophthalmopathy (not recorded which).

Regarding this clonotype: A junction boundary mismatches the germline segment, possibly from a read error. The chain has TRBV29-1 and TRBJ2-5; D unresolved. The CDR3 sequence is 9 residues long. Per germline, CDR1 SQVTM and CDR2 ANQGSEA. The CDR3 DNA reads as TGCAGCGTTGAAGGCAGTGGGGTCTTC. Translating it yields CSVEGSGVF.

Remarks on this clonotype: With a much larger clone just one base away, this may be a read error. The chain joins TRBV7-8 to TRBJ1-3; unclear D gene. V lost 1 base, J lost 0 bases, and 7 bases lay in between. This CDR3 spans 15 amino acids. Germline CDR1 and CDR2: SGHVS and FQNEAQ. For the CDR3, the DNA is TGTGCCAGCAGCTTAGACCGCCTCTCTGGAAACACCATATATTTT. Amino acid sequence: CASSLDRLSGNTIYF.

The chain has TRBV2 and TRBJ1-4; D gene uncertain. The germline V and J ends were trimmed by 3 bases and 13 bases, with 15 bases remaining between them. The CDR3 loop spans 13 amino acids. Germline loops: CDR1 SNHLY, CDR2 FYNNEI. CDR3 protein: CASSEEGNFGLFF. As DNA, the CDR3 is TGTGCCAGCAGTGAGGAAGGGAATTTCGGACTGTTTTTT.

The rearrangement links TRBV9 to TRBJ2-5; 8 nucleotides align to TRBD1. This CDR3 has 16 amino acids. The V and J ends lost 3 bases and 1 base, in that order; junction bases with no gene match: 8. CDR1 and CDR2 (germline): SGDLS, YYNGEE. CDR3 bases: TGTGCCAGCAGCGCTACGACAGGGGCACCCCAAGAGACCCAGTACTTC. Amino acid sequence: CASSATTGAPQETQYF.

The chain couples TRBV27 to TRBJ1-2, with 7 positions matching TRBD1. The V gene end was trimmed by 5 bases and the J gene end by 2 bases; junction bases not matched to a gene: 11. The CDR3 length is 16 residues. Germline assignment: CDR1 MNHEY and CDR2 SMNVEV (reference sequence). CDR3 sequence reads: CASSRLGTEGNYGYTF. CDR3 nucleotides: TGTGCCAGCAGTAGGTTGGGGACAGAGGGCAACTATGGCTACACCTTC.

The V gene is TRBV10-3, the J gene TRBJ1-1; D is perhaps TRBD1 (5 bases). CDR1 and CDR2 (germline): ENHRY, SYGVKD. The CDR3 is 12 residues long. V lost 6 bases and J 4 bases, leaving 9 bases between the germline ends. CDR3 loop: CAIRGRSTEAFF. CDR3 DNA sequence: TGTGCCATCAGGGGGCGCAGCACTGAAGCTTTCTTT.

This clonotype turned up a few times. This chain links TRBV7-2 with TRBJ1-4, with TRBD1 matching 7 bases. V gave up 5 bases and J gave up 4 bases; unmatched junction bases: 4. The CDR3 sequence is 14 residues long. CDR1 SGHTA and CDR2 FQGNSA come from the germline V gene. CDR3 amino acids: CASSGRQGNEKLFF. Here the CDR3 DNA reads TGTGCCAGCAGCGGACGACAGGGTAATGAAAAACTGTTTTTT. Full variable domain (rest looked up from reference TRBV7-2 and TRBJ1-4): GAGVSQSPSNKVTEKGKDVELRCDPISGHTALYWYRQSLGQGLEFLIYFQGNSAPDKSGLPSDRFSAERTGGSVSTLTIQRTQQEDSAVYLCASSGRQGNEKLFFGSGTQLSVL.

V usage is TRBV12-3 or TRBV12-4 and J usage is TRBJ1-4; D is perhaps TRBD1 (6 bases). The CDR3 sequence is 14 residues long. With 5 bases removed from V and 7 bases from J, the gap between germline ends came to 14 bases. Written as DNA, the CDR3 is TGTGCCAGCAGTCCACAGGGACTCGCTGAAAAACTGTTTTTT. Translation: CASSPQGLAEKLFF.

V gene TRBV2 combines with J gene TRBJ2-6; 7 bases line up with TRBD1. The CDR3 loop spans 16 amino acids. Germline V CDR1 and CDR2: SNHLY, FYNNEI. V trimming: 3 bases; J trimming: 3 bases; junction bases outside the gene matches: 5. CDR3 loop: CASSEVGGYGANVLTF. For the CDR3, the DNA is TGTGCCAGCAGTGAGGTAGGGGGCTATGGGGCCAACGTCCTGACTTTC.

The chain recombines TRBV5-1 with TRBJ1-1, with 8 bases matching TRBD1. The ends lost 2 bases at V and 6 bases at J; junction bases unmatched: 9. The CDR3 runs 15 residues. CDR1 SGHRS and CDR2 YFSETQ come from the germline V gene. CDR3 in DNA: TGCGCCAGCAGCTTAGAGGACAGGGTTATGGCTGAAGCTTTCTTT. This encodes CASSLEDRVMAEAFF.

This clonotype was counted between two and nine times. V and J are TRBV6-2 or TRBV6-3 and TRBJ2-7; weak D call: TRBD2 (5 bases). This CDR3 region has 10 residues. Germline values: CDR1 MNHEY, CDR2 SVGEGT. Trimming shortened V by 11 bases and J by 5 bases, and 10 bases separated the two germline ends. The CDR3 bases are TGTGCCCCTGACTACAACGAGCAGTACTTC. It specifies CAPDYNEQYF.

The chain has TRBV7-8 and TRBJ1-5; no clear D gene. V lost 0 bases, J lost 7 bases, and 7 bases lay in between. The CDR3 is made up of 13 amino acids. The germline V gene has CDR1 SGHVS and CDR2 FQNEAQ. The CDR3 nucleotides read TGTGCCAGCAGCTTAGCTGACCGGCAGCCCCAGCATTTT. Translating it yields CASSLADRQPQHF.

This clonotype was seen more than once but under ten times. The chain combines TRBV2 with TRBJ1-2, with D maybe TRBD1 (5 bases). This CDR3 comprises 16 residues. CDR1 is SNHLY, CDR2 FYNNEI, per germline. Trimming shortened V by 6 bases and J by 0 bases, and 17 bases separated the two germline ends. The CDR3 sequence is CASSARDVSANYGYTF. CDR3 DNA sequence: TGTGCCAGCAGCGCAAGGGACGTTTCAGCTAACTATGGCTACACCTTC. Variable domain in full (rest from reference TRBV2 and TRBJ1-2): EPEVTQTPSHQVTQMGQEVILRCVPISNHLYFYWYRQILGQKVEFLVSFYNNEISEKSEIFDDQFSVERPDGSNFTLKIRSTKLEDSAMYFCASSARDVSANYGYTFGSGTRLTVV.

The chain is built from TRBV7-9 and TRBJ2-2; D remains ambiguous. CDR3 length: 17 residues. CDR1 is SEHNR and CDR2 is FQNEAQ in the germline V gene (reference sequence). V was shortened by 2 bases and J by 0 bases, with 13 bases between the two germline ends. The DNA for the CDR3 is TGTGCCAGCAGCTTACCCCTCGGCGAGCCGAACACCGGGGAGCTGTTTTTT. Its translation: CASSLPLGEPNTGELFF. The full variable domain, its missing parts supplied by reference TRBV7-9 and TRBJ2-2, is DTGVSQNPRHKITKRGQNVTFRCDPISEHNRLYWYRQTLGQGPEFLTYFQNEAQLEKSRLLSDRFSAERPKGSFSTLEIQRTEQGDSAMYLCASSLPLGEPNTGELFFGEGSRLTVL.

This clonotype has a count of ten or more. This sequence joins TRBV9 and TRBJ1-4; TRBD1 might be the D (5 bases). In germline, CDR1 is SGDLS, CDR2 YYNGEE. The CDR3 runs to 13 residues. The V and J ends lost 1 base and 7 bases respectively, with 8 bases between them. The CDR3 bases are TGTGCCAGCAGCGTATCAGGGAGTGAAAAACTGTTTTTT. Translating gives CASSVSGSEKLFF.

The CDR3 DNA is TGTGCCAGCAGTGAATGGGGCTGGCGCCTAGAGACCCAGTACTTC. This sequence encodes CASSEWGWRLETQYF. The V call is TRBV2, the J call TRBJ2-5, with D perhaps matching TRBD1 (5 bases). The CDR3 is 15 residues long. The germline V and J ends were trimmed by 2 bases and 4 bases, with 14 bases remaining between them. The germline V gene encodes CDR1 SNHLY and CDR2 FYNNEI.